A single sample is the source of the 16 T cell receptor beta chains below, sequenced in a study of blood T cell repertoires in COVID-19. Method: immunoSEQ multiplex PCR; TCRdb's copy keeps in-frame clones and lacks some. The repertoire holds some 140,000 clones, around 76% seen once, with around 14% in the top ten. Sequenced material: peripheral blood. The receptors derive from a man aged 80 or over with acute or convalescent COVID-19.

The genes are TRBV6-6 and TRBJ1-5, with 8 positions matching TRBD1. Germline V lookup: CDR1 MNHNY, CDR2 SVGAGI (reference sequence). The trim removed 5 bases at V and 7 bases at J, leaving 10 bases unmatched. The CDR3 contains 15 residues. The CDR3 nucleotides read TGTGCCAGCAGTCCGGGACAGGTTATCGGACAGCCCCAGCATTTT. The encoded protein is CASSPGQVIGQPQHF.

The chain joins TRBV3-1 (or the pseudogene TRBV3-2) to TRBJ2-7; TRBD1 agrees at 7 bases. Trimming at V came to 3 bases and at J to 2 bases, leaving 4 bases not matched to a gene. The CDR3 has 14 residues. Germline V CDR1 and CDR2: LGHDT, YNNKEL (reference sequence). The CDR3 DNA sequence: TGTGCCAGCAGCCATTCCGGGACAGCCTACGAGCAGTACTTC. Translated, it gives CASSHSGTAYEQYF.

This clone has a single count. The V call is TRBV28, the J call TRBJ1-4; the D is unclear. Germline V gene lookup returns CDR1 MDHEN and CDR2 SYDVKM. The CDR3 extends over 14 amino acids. Trimming removed 3 bases at V and 7 bases at J, with 12 bases between. CDR3 DNA sequence: TGTGCCAGCAGTTTCCGGGGTTTCCCTGAAAAACTGTTTTTT. As protein: CASSFRGFPEKLFF.

The rearrangement joins TRBV5-1 to TRBJ2-2; TRBD2 aligns across 11 bases. The CDR3 contains 16 residues. Losses at the gene ends were 3 bases for V and 4 bases for J; bases not matched to a gene: 5. Per germline, CDR1 SGHRS and CDR2 YFSETQ. DNA of the CDR3: TGCGCCAGCAGCTACCCCGGGACTAGCGGCACCGGGGAGCTGTTTTTT. Protein sequence: CASSYPGTSGTGELFF.

In this sample, this clone turned up once. V and J are TRBV18 and TRBJ2-6, with a possible D match to TRBD1 (5 bases). V lost 2 bases, J lost 0 bases, and 8 bases lay in between. The CDR3 is made up of 16 amino acids. Germline-derived CDR1 and CDR2 are KGHSH and LQKENI. In nucleotides, the CDR3 is TGTGCCAGCTCACCAATAGACAGCTCTGGGGCCAACGTCCTGACTTTC. Translation gives CASSPIDSSGANVLTF.

This clone was seen once. The chain is built from TRBV6-5 and TRBJ2-3, with a possible D match to TRBD2 (5 bases). The CDR3 totals 15 residues. V was trimmed by 6 bases and J by 4 bases, leaving 17 bases between them. Germline-derived CDR1 and CDR2 are MNHEY and SVGAGI. CDR3 DNA sequence: TGTGCCAGCAGCCCCAGGTCCGGGGAGCCAGATACGCAGTATTTT. This codes for CASSPRSGEPDTQYF.

The gene calls are TRBV7-8 and TRBJ2-1; 7 bases agree with TRBD2. Germline V gene data show CDR1 as SGHVS and CDR2 as FQNEAQ. V shed 5 bases and J 9 bases; nucleotides not matched to a gene: 22. The CDR3 spans 18 residues. The CDR3 reads CASSGLSGGNPAGTEQFF. The CDR3 nucleotides are TGTGCCAGCAGCGGCCTTAGTGGGGGGAATCCAGCGGGGACTGAGCAGTTCTTC.

This clone was counted between two and nine times. The chain carries TRBV19 and TRBJ2-1, with D tentatively TRBD2 (7 bases). This CDR3 has 14 residues. The germline V gene encodes CDR1 LNHDA and CDR2 SQIVND (reference sequence). Trimming took 8 bases from V and 10 from J, leaving 21 bases between them. As DNA, the CDR3 is TGTGCCAGTTCGAGACTAGGGGGGGGAGAAGAGCAGTTCTTC. This encodes CASSRLGGGEEQFF. The variable domain in full, with the rest retrieved from reference TRBV19 and TRBJ2-1, is DGGITQSPKYLFRKEGQNVTLSCEQNLNHDAMYWYRQDPGQGLRLIYYSQIVNDFQKGDIAEGYSVSREKKESFPLTVTSAQKNPTAFYLCASSRLGGGEEQFFGPGTRLTVL.

This clone was seen repeatedly, ten times or more. The V call is TRBV19, the J call TRBJ1-5, with TRBD1 matching over 10 bases. Germline trimming cut 7 bases from V and 7 bases from J; bases unmatched to any gene: 10. The germline V gene has CDR1 LNHDA and CDR2 SQIVND (reference sequence). The CDR3 sequence is 15 residues long. Here the CDR3 DNA reads TGTGCCAGTACTACGACAGGGGGCGCGTGGCAGCCCCAGCATTTT. This sequence encodes CASTTTGGAWQPQHF.

V gene TRBV7-3 combines with J gene TRBJ1-2, with D possibly matching TRBD1 (6 bases). The CDR3 contains 14 residues. V shed 0 bases and J shed 4 bases, with 9 bases lying between them. The germline V gene has CDR1 SGHTA and CDR2 FQGTGA. The CDR3 protein is CASSLTRDIYGYTF. The CDR3 DNA sequence: TGTGCCAGCAGCTTAACCCGGGACATCTATGGCTACACCTTC.

This rearrangement joins TRBV12-3 or TRBV12-4 to TRBJ2-7; 9 nucleotides agree with TRBD1. J gave up 13 bases and V 6 bases, and 7 bases lay outside the gene matches. This CDR3 has 11 residues. The CDR3 is CASSPGQGCYF. CDR3 in DNA: TGTGCCAGCAGCCCGGGACAGGGTTGTTACTTC.

This chain connects TRBV7-2 to TRBJ2-3; 10 bases match TRBD2. The germline V gene encodes CDR1 SGHTA and CDR2 FQGNSA. Germline trimming cut 5 bases from V and 0 bases from J; bases unmatched to any gene: 11. The CDR3 runs to 18 residues. The CDR3 coding sequence is TGTGCCAGCAGCGATCGACTCACTAGCGGGGCTAGCACAGATACGCAGTATTTT. Translating it yields CASSDRLTSGASTDTQYF.

The chain employs TRBV2 and TRBJ2-7; D is possibly TRBD1 (5 bases). Germline V gene lookup returns CDR1 SNHLY and CDR2 FYNNEI. The germline V and J ends were trimmed by 4 bases and 6 bases, with 25 bases remaining between them. This CDR3 spans 17 amino acids. The chain's CDR3 is CASSGWGGSGSSGEQYF. The CDR3 nucleotides read TGTGCCAGCAGTGGATGGGGCGGCAGTGGTTCTTCGGGCGAGCAGTACTTC.

This rearrangement joins TRBV25-1 to TRBJ2-7, with 12 bases identical to TRBD1. This CDR3 has 14 amino acids. V lost 5 bases to trimming and J lost 9 bases; unmatched junction nucleotides: 8. In germline, CDR1 is MGHDK, CDR2 SYGVNS. CDR3 amino acids: CASSLGTGGAGQYF. In DNA form, the CDR3 reads TGTGCCAGCAGTCTCGGGACAGGGGGCGCCGGGCAGTACTTC.

J is TRBJ2-1 and V is TRBV6-5, with TRBD1 as a possible D gene (6 bases). This CDR3 contains 13 residues. CDR1 is MNHEY, CDR2 SVGAGI, per germline. With 7 bases removed from V and 7 bases from J, the gap between germline ends came to 14 bases. The CDR3 loop reads CASTAQGRNEQFF. In nucleotides, the CDR3 is TGTGCCAGCACCGCACAGGGTCGGAATGAGCAGTTCTTC.

This chain links TRBV2 with TRBJ1-5; 8 bases are a match to TRBD1. The CDR3 extends over 13 amino acids. The V gene end was trimmed by 6 bases and the J gene end by 6 bases; junction bases not matched to a gene: 4. Germline values: CDR1 SNHLY, CDR2 FYNNEI. The CDR3 spells CASRADRAQPQHF. Written as DNA, the CDR3 is TGTGCCAGCAGGGCGGACAGGGCTCAGCCCCAGCATTTT.